Described below is a single T cell receptor beta chain sequence and its context. The antigen is unknown. The data were obtained in a study of cytomegalovirus exposure and HLA in healthy donors. Study-level points and caveats: Most TCR sequences were seen very rarely across donors, but some public TCRs occurred in many. Per a prior analysis, the majority of TCR beta V segments were productive roughly 90% or roughly 30% of the time. Listed as cytomegalovirus-associated were 150 to 200 TCR beta chains. It has been reported that TCR beta sequences accurately predicted the HLA-A and HLA-B alleles of most subjects.

PCR was performed using 60 Vbeta and 13 Jbeta primers. Sequencing was performed with immunoSEQ multiplex PCR; in TCRdb, only in-frame clones are kept and a portion is missing. The sample holds tens of thousands of clones, roughly 80% seen once. Trimming removed 11 bases at V and 7 bases at J, with 24 bases between. The CDR3 length is 15 residues. Germline assignment: CDR1 SEHNR and CDR2 FQNEAQ (reference sequence). The TCR originated in a woman in her twenties or thirties in good health and CMV-seronegative. The chain uses TRBV7-9 and TRBJ1-3; possibly TRBD1 for D (5 bases). The sequenced material came from PBMCs. The CDR3: CAGYRGGENSNTIYF. For the CDR3, the DNA is TGTGCCGGATATCGCGGGGGAGAGAACTCGAACACCATATATTTT.